The following is a T cell receptor (beta chain) sequence with its context. Its specificity is not known. The data were taken from a study of vaccination effects on CD4 cells after COVID-19. Antigen-specific CD4+ T cell clonotypes were called by their expansion after viral peptide-pool culture in ViraFEST. Upon completion of more than 9 days in culture, CD4+ T cells were isolated. Two-dose vaccination with either BNT162b2 or mRNA-1273 was given to the participants. Negative nucleocapsid antibody tests before and after vaccination confirmed no previous SARS-CoV-2 infection. They grew roughly 2 million PBMC in each well, adding around 10 IU/ml IL-2 and roughly 9.3 ug/ml peptides. Deletions cut 3 bases from V and 4 bases from J, with 6 bases between. The CDR3 length is 13 residues. Per germline, CDR1 LNHDA and CDR2 SQIVND (reference sequence). Assay used: immunoSEQ multiplex PCR; TCRdb lists only in-frame clones, some missing. The sample carries tens of thousands of clones, around 73% recorded once.

Regarding the study as a whole: Vaccine-induced clones in healthy vaccinees cross-reacted with common cold coronaviruses in only 1 of 255 cases. A shortage of convalescent patients and an absence of early post-infection timepoints characterized the study.

The source material was CD4+ T cells from PBMCs cultured with HCoV-229E spike peptides, sampled after COVID-19 vaccination. This chain uses TRBV19 with TRBJ2-2; D gene uncertain. This TCR was recovered from a human donor who received a COVID-19 vaccine. Written as DNA, the CDR3 is TGTGCCAGTAGTATGACGGGCACCGGGGAGCTGTTTTTT. This translates into CASSMTGTGELFF.